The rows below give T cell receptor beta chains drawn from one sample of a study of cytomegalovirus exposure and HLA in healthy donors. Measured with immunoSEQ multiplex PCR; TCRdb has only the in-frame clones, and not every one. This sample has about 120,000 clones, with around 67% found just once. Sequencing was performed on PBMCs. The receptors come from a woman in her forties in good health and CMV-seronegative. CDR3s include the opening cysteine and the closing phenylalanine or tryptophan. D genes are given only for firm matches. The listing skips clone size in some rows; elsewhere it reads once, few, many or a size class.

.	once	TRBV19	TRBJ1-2	CATDGYTF	TGTGCCACAGATGGCTACACCTTC
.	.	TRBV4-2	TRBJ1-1	CASSQELDRLVRAFF	TGTGCCAGCAGCCAAGAGCTAGACAGACTAGTTCGGGCTTTCTTT
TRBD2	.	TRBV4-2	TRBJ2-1	CASSQASSGGGGGEQFF	TGTGCCAGCAGCCAAGCATCTAGCGGGGGGGGTGGAGGTGAGCAGTTCTTC
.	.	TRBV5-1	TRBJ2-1	CASSPPVGNEQFF	TGCGCCAGCAGCCCTCCGGTCGGCAATGAGCAGTTCTTC
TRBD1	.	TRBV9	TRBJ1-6	CASSEQGASSPLHF	TGTGCCAGCAGTGAACAGGGGGCAAGCTCACCCCTCCACTTT
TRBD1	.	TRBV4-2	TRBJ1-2	CASSSKGRDRRNYGYTF	TGTGCCAGCAGCTCAAAGGGACGGGACAGGCGGAACTATGGCTACACCTTC
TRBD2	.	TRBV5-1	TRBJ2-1	CASSIAGGVNEQFF	TGCGCCAGCAGTATAGCTGGGGGGGTCAATGAGCAGTTCTTC
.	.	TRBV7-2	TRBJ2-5	CASSFAPTGETQYF	TGTGCCAGCAGCTTCGCCCCTACGGGGGAGACCCAGTACTTC
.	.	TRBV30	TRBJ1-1	CAWSPGLGGTEAFF	TGTGCCTGGAGCCCGGGACTAGGAGGAACTGAAGCTTTCTTT
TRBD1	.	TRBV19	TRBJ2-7	CATSGTGSYEQYF	TGTGCCACCTCCGGGACAGGGTCCTACGAGCAGTACTTC
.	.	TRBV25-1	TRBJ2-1	CASSAQNEQFF	TGTGCCAGCAGTGCACAGAATGAGCAGTTCTTC
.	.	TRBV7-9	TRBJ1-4	CSSSLEEKLFF	TGTTCCAGCAGCTTGGAGGAAAAACTGTTTTTT
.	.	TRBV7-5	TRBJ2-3	CARNPRGTDTQYF	TGTGCCAGAAACCCAAGAGGCACAGATACGCAGTATTTT
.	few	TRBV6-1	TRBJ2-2	CASSDQDSTGELFF	TGTGCCAGCAGTGACCAAGACAGCACCGGGGAGCTGTTTTTT
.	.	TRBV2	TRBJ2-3	CAQRQSTDTQYF	TGTGCCCAGAGACAGAGCACAGATACGCAGTATTTT
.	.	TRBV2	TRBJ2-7	CASSSTGYEQYF	TGTGCCAGCAGTTCGACTGGCTACGAGCAGTACTTC
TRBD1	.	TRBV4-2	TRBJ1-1	CASSRRQGASYTEAFF	TGTGCCAGCAGCAGACGACAGGGGGCTTCGTACACTGAAGCTTTCTTT
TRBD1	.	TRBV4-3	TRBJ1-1	CASSQVMVGTGIFEAFF	TGCGCCAGCAGCCAAGTGATGGTTGGGACAGGGATTTTTGAAGCTTTCTTT
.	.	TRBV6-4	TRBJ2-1	CASSVGHRGNEQFF	TGTGCCAGCAGTGTTGGCCACCGGGGCAATGAGCAGTTCTTC
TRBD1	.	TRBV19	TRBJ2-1	CASSELGTGDYNEQFF	TGTGCCAGTAGTGAGCTTGGGACAGGGGACTACAATGAGCAGTTCTTC
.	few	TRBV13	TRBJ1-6	CASSFAGGDSPLHF	TGTGCCAGCAGCTTTGCAGGAGGTGATTCACCCCTCCACTTT
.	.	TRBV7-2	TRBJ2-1	CASSSTSETYNEQFF	TGTGCCAGCAGCTCGACTTCGGAGACCTACAATGAGCAGTTCTTC
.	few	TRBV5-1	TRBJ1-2	CARYLSGLYGYTF	TGCGCCAGGTACCTTTCCGGACTCTATGGCTACACCTTC
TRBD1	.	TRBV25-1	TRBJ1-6	CASSDPRGPLHF	TGTGCCAGCAGTGATCCCAGGGGGCCCCTCCACTTT
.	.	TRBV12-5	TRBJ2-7	CASGRTLGYEQYF	TGTGCTAGTGGCAGAACCCTCGGGTACGAGCAGTACTTC
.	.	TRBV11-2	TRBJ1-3	CASSLEDSFGNTIYF	TGTGCCAGCAGCTTAGAAGACAGCTTTGGAAACACCATATATTTT